This TCR beta chain stems from a study of T cell responses to AZD1222 COVID-19 vaccine. The V end lost 5 bases, the J end lost 3 bases, and 15 bases lay between the germline ends. Germline-derived CDR1 and CDR2 are SGHTA and FQGNSA. The CDR3 runs 15 residues. For this clone: Its target is not known.

The protocol was immunoSEQ multiplex PCR, while the TCRdb copy is restricted to in-frame clones and leaves out a portion. The sample lists about 180,000 clones; 80% to 90% were seen once. Overall study results and limits: It was only after the peak T cell response that any repertoires were sampled. Seropositive at baseline were only six AZD1222 recipients.

The material was peripheral blood, obtained 28 days after the second dose of the MenACWY control vaccine. The rearrangement links TRBV7-2 to TRBJ2-3; TRBD2 is a possible D gene (5 bases). The receptor comes from an adult who received the MenACWY meningococcal vaccine as a control. In nucleotides, the CDR3 is TGTGCCAGCAGCCCCTCCTACGGGGAGACAGATACGCAGTATTTT. Its protein product is CASSPSYGETDTQYF.